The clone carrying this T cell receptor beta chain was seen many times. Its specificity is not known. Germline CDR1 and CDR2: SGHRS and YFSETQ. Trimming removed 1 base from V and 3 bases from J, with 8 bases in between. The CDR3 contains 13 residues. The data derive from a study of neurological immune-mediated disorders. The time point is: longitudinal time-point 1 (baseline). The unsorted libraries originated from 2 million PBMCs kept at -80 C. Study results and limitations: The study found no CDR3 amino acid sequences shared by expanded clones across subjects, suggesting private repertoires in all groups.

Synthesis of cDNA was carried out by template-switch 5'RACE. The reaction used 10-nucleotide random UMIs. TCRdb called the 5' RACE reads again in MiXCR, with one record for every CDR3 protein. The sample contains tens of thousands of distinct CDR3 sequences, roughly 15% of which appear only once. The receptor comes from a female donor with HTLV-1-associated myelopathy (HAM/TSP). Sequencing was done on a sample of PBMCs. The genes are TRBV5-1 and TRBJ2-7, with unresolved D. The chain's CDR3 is CASSLSSNYEQYF. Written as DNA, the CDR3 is TGCGCCAGCAGCTTGTCCAGTAACTACGAGCAGTACTTC.